This T cell receptor beta chain was documented in a study of post-analysis software for immune sequencing data. As for the study in general: Some patients lacked subtype; others had relapsing-remitting, secondary progressive or progressive-relapsing disease. Study outcomes and limitations: Samples prepared in the same batch strongly co-clustered by F measure. Comparison with controls showed significantly lower normalized Chao1 diversity in multiple sclerosis patients. A handful of TRBV segments occurring more often in patients than controls included TRBV5-6, TRBV5-1 and TRBV20-1.

After removal of 1 base from V and 1 base from J, the junction contained 5 bases not matched to a gene. This CDR3 spans 16 amino acids. Germline CDR1 and CDR2: LGHDT and YNNKEL (reference sequence). This clonotype has a handful of counts. Its matching antigen is unknown. Tagging with unique molecular identifiers was a feature of the TCR beta cDNA libraries. Each batch of roughly 1 to 11 million T cells produced 400,000 to 650,000 cDNA molecules. TCRdb called the PCR reads again in MiXCR, with one record for every CDR3 protein. In the table there are 700,000 to 900,000 distinct CDR3 sequences, roughly 50% of which are singletons.

The chain recombines TRBV3-1 with TRBJ2-7; 9 nucleotides agree with TRBD1. Sequencing input: blood. This sequence was found in a girl under 18 with multiple sclerosis. CDR3 sequence: CASSQVGTGTSYEQYF. As DNA, the CDR3 is TGTGCCAGCAGCCAAGTGGGGACAGGGACTTCCTACGAGCAGTACTTC.